What follows is one T cell receptor beta chain and its context. Its target is unknown. Germline V gene lookup returns CDR1 DFQATT and CDR2 SNEGSKA (reference sequence). The CDR3 has 11 amino acids. V lost 6 bases, J lost 8 bases, and 13 bases lay in between. This record belongs to a study of shared clonotypes between healthy human individuals. Study outcomes and limitations: Researchers found naive subsets generally carried larger estimated richness than memory subsets.

CD45RA+ naive and CD45RA-negative memory subsets were separated from CD4+ cells. As processed by the authors: Sequence data from immunoSEQ were junction-only and lacked quality scores; consequently, filtering differed. Assay: immunoSEQ multiplex PCR; the TCRdb copy retains only in-frame clones and omits some. D and trimming come from the DNA, and the V and J calls and clone size come from that table. The table shows about 1.1 million clones, with 75% to 85% occurring only once. The specimen sequenced was memory CD4+ T cells from PBMCs. As for subset: CD45RA-negative fraction. V is TRBV20-1 and J is TRBJ1-2, with D perhaps TRBD1 (5 bases). The TCR was taken from a man aged 18 to 29 in good health. Some clones in this sample may be carry-over from other donors' samples. CDR3 DNA: TGCAGTGCCGGCCCTCAGGGAGGCTACACCTTC. Translating it yields CSAGPQGGYTF.